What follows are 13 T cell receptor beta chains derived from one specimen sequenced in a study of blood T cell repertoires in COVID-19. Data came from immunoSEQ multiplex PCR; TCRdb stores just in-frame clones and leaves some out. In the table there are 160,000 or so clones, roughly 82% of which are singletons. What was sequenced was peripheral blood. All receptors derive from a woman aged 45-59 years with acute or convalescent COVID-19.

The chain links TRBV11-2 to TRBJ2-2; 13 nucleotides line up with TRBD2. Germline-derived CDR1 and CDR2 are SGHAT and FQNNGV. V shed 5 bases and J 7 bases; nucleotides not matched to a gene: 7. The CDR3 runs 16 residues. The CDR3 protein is CASSLTSGGAGGELFF. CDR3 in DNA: TGTGCCAGCAGCCTTACTAGCGGGGGGGCAGGCGGGGAGCTGTTTTTT.

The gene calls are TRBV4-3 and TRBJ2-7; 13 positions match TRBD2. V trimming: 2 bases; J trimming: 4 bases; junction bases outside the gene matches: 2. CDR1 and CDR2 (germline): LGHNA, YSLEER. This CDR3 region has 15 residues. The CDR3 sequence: CASSQRTSGSYEQYF. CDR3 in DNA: TGCGCCAGCAGCCAAAGGACTAGCGGGAGTTACGAGCAGTACTTC.

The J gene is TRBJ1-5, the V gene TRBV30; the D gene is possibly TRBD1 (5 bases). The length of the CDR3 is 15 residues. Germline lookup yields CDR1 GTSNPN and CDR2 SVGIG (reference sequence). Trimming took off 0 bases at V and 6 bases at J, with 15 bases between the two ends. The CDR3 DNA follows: TGTGCCTGGAGTGTAGGCGGACAACGGACTCAGCCCCAGCATTTT. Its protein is CAWSVGGQRTQPQHF.

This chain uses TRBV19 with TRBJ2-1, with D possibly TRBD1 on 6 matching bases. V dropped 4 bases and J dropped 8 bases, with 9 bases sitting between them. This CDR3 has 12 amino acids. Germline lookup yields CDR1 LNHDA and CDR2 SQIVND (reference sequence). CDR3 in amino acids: CASSTQGYEQFF. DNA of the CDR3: TGTGCCAGTAGTACACAGGGATATGAGCAGTTCTTC. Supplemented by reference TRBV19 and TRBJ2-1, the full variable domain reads DGGITQSPKYLFRKEGQNVTLSCEQNLNHDAMYWYRQDPGQGLRLIYYSQIVNDFQKGDIAEGYSVSREKKESFPLTVTSAQKNPTAFYLCASSTQGYEQFFGPGTRLTVL.

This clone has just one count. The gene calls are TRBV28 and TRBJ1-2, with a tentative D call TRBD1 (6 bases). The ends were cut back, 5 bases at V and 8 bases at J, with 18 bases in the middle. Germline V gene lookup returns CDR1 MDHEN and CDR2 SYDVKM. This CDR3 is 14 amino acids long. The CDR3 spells CASSGLQGNSGYTF. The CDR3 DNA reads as TGTGCCAGCAGTGGCCTTCAGGGGAATTCAGGCTACACCTTC.

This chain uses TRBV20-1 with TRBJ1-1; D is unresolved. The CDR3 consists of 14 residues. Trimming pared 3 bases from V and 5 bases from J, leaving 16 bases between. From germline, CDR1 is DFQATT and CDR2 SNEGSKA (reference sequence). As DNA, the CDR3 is TGCAGTGCTAGTCCTTCGCGATTGGTGACTGAAGCTTTCTTT. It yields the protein CSASPSRLVTEAFF.

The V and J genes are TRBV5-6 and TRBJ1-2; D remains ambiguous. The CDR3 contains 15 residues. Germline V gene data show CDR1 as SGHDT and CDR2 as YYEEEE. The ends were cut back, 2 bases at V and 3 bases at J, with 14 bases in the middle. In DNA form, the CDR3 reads TGTGCCAGCAGCTTAACTAAGGAGATTTACTATGGCTACACCTTC. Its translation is CASSLTKEIYYGYTF.

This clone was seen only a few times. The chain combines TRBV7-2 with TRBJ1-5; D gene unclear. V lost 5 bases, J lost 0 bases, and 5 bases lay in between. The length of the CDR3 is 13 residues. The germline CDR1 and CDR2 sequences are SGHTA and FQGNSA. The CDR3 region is CASSRDSNQPQHF. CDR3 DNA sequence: TGTGCCAGCAGCAGAGATAGCAATCAGCCCCAGCATTTT.

DNA of the CDR3: TGCAGCGTCGGGGGAGAGAACACTGAAGCTTTCTTT. Amino acids: CSVGGENTEAFF. This chain connects TRBV29-1 to TRBJ1-1; D might be TRBD1 (5 bases). Germline V lookup: CDR1 SQVTM, CDR2 ANQGSEA. This CDR3 has 12 residues. V lost 6 bases and J 1 base, leaving 9 bases between the germline ends.

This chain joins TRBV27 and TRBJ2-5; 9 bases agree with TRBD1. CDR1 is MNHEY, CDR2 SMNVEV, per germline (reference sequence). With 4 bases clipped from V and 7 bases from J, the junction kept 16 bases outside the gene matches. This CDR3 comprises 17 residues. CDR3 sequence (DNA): TGTGCCAGCAGTTACGTTCGGGGACAGGGACTTCCGGGGACCCAGTACTTC. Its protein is CASSYVRGQGLPGTQYF.

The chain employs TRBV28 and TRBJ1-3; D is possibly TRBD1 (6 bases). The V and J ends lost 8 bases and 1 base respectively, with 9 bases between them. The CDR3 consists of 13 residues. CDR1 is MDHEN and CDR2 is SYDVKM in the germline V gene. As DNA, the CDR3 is TGTGCCAGCGGGACACCTTCTGGAAACACCATATATTTT. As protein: CASGTPSGNTIYF. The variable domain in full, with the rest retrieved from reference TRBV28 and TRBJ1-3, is DVKVTQSSRYLVKRTGEKVFLECVQDMDHENMFWYRQDPGLGLRLIYFSYDVKMKEKGDIPEGYSVSREKKERFSLILESASTNQTSMYLCASGTPSGNTIYFGEGSWLTVV.

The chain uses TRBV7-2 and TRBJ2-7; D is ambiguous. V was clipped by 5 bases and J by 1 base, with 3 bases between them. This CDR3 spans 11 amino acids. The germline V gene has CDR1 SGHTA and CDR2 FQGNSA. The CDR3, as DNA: TGTGCCAGCAGCCTTTCCTACGAGCAGTACTTC. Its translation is CASSLSYEQYF.

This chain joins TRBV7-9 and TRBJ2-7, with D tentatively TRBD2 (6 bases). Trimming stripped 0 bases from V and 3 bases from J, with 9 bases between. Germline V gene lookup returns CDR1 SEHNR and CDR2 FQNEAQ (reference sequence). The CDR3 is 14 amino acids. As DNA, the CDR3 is TGTGCCAGCAGCTTAGCAGGGACTTTCTACGAGCAGTACTTC. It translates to CASSLAGTFYEQYF.